This T cell receptor beta chain was captured by sequencing in a study of CD8 T cells in Susac syndrome. Reverse transcription of 0.5 to 1 ug RNA was performed with random hexamers. TCRdb passed the immunoSEQ multiplex PCR reads through MiXCR, listing each CDR3 protein once. Among roughly 150,000 distinct CDR3 sequences, 94% were seen once, and the ten largest hold approximately 0.094%. The TCR originated in a human donor with multiple sclerosis. The specimen sequenced was CD4+ T cells from PBMCs.

CDR3 nucleotides: TGTGCCAGCTCACCACCGGGGCCTGTTGGAAACACCATATATTTT. Translated, it gives CASSPPGPVGNTIYF. The chain carries TRBV18 and TRBJ1-3, with D perhaps TRBD1 (5 bases). The germline gives CDR1 KGHSH, CDR2 LQKENI. Trimming stripped 0 bases from V and 3 bases from J, with 9 bases between. The CDR3 length is 15 residues.